These 16 T cell receptor beta chains share one sample of origin, sequenced in a study of blood T cell repertoires in COVID-19. Produced via immunoSEQ multiplex PCR; TCRdb's table is partial and in-frame only. The profile shows 250,000 or so clones, around 83% of them singletons. Sample: peripheral blood. The receptor set was obtained from a woman younger than 30 with acute or convalescent COVID-19.

The count of this clone is one. The chain uses TRBV15 and TRBJ2-2; the match to TRBD2 covers 8 bases. The V gene's germline CDR1 is LNHNV and CDR2 YYDKDF (reference sequence). The ends lost 0 bases at V and 3 bases at J; junction bases unmatched: 12. The CDR3 loop spans 19 amino acids. CDR3 sequence (DNA): TGTGCCACCAGCAGAGATGCACTAGCGGTCGACGAGGACACCGGGGAGCTGTTTTTT. Translated, it gives CATSRDALAVDEDTGELFF.

The chain couples TRBV19 to TRBJ2-2, with TRBD1 identical over 9 bases. V shed 9 bases and J 7 bases; nucleotides not matched to a gene: 12. Germline assignment: CDR1 LNHDA and CDR2 SQIVND (reference sequence). CDR3 length: 15 amino acids. CDR3 nucleotides: TGTGCCAGCCAAAGGGGACAGGGAGGGGTCGGGGAGCTGTTTTTT. This gives the protein CASQRGQGGVGELFF.

This clone was observed at least ten times. This chain joins TRBV15 and TRBJ2-7; no clear D gene. Germline CDR1 is LNHNV and CDR2 is YYDKDF (reference sequence). This CDR3 spans 14 amino acids. Trimming took off 0 bases at V and 2 bases at J, with 8 bases between the two ends. The CDR3 DNA reads as TGTGCCACCAGCAGAGATATGGGCGCCTACGAGCAGTACTTC. Translation gives CATSRDMGAYEQYF.

This clone was observed a handful of times. The chain links TRBV28 to TRBJ2-7; D is unresolved. V was shortened by 8 bases and J by 5 bases, with 10 bases between the two germline ends. Germline CDR1 MDHEN, CDR2 SYDVKM. The CDR3 sequence is 11 residues long. The CDR3 reads CASPRGNEQYF. The DNA for the CDR3 is TGTGCCAGCCCCAGAGGCAACGAGCAGTACTTC.

In this sample, this clone turned up a few times. V is TRBV5-4 and J is TRBJ2-7; 11 bases fit TRBD2. Trimming at V came to 4 bases and at J to 6 bases, leaving 9 bases not matched to a gene. This CDR3 has 15 amino acids. CDR1 and CDR2 from the germline V gene are SGHNT and YYREEE (reference sequence). The CDR3 sequence: CASSPTSGSISEQYF. The CDR3, as DNA: TGTGCCAGCAGCCCTACTAGCGGGAGTATCAGCGAGCAGTACTTC.

CDR3 nucleotide sequence: TGTGCCAGCAGCTTATGGCTCGGGACTGACATCTCCTACGAGCAGTACTTC. The encoded protein is CASSLWLGTDISYEQYF. This chain connects TRBV7-2 to TRBJ2-7; D is perhaps TRBD2 (6 bases). Trimming removed 2 bases at V and 0 bases at J, with 17 bases between. This CDR3 is 17 amino acids long. Germline CDR1 is SGHTA and CDR2 is FQGNSA.

The rearrangement links TRBV10-3 to TRBJ2-3, with 8 bases lining up with TRBD1. V lost 6 bases to trimming and J lost 4 bases; unmatched junction nucleotides: 3. CDR3 length: 13 amino acids. Germline assignment: CDR1 ENHRY and CDR2 SYGVKD. The CDR3 DNA reads TGTGCCATCAGCTCACAGGGGGCAGATACGCAGTATTTT. Residues: CAISSQGADTQYF.

Written as DNA, the CDR3 is TGCGCCAGCAGCCAAGATAGGACAATCGCGAACACCGGGGAGCTGTTTTTT. It codes for CASSQDRTIANTGELFF. The V gene is TRBV4-1, the J gene TRBJ2-2, with D maybe TRBD1 (5 bases). Trimming shortened V by 0 bases and J by 0 bases, and 11 bases separated the two germline ends. There are 17 residues in the CDR3. Germline V CDR1 and CDR2: MGHRA, YSYEKL.

The chain links TRBV6-5 to TRBJ2-4, with unresolved D. The CDR3 is 14 residues long. Per the germline V gene, CDR1 is MNHEY and CDR2 is SVGAGI. Trimming shortened V by 7 bases and J by 0 bases, and 10 bases separated the two germline ends. The CDR3 sequence: CASKNYLAKNIQYF. DNA for the CDR3: TGTGCCAGCAAGAACTACTTAGCCAAAAACATTCAGTACTTC.

V and J are TRBV3-1 (or the pseudogene TRBV3-2) and TRBJ2-5; D remains ambiguous. Trimming removed 4 bases from V and 5 bases from J, with 11 bases in between. Germline assignment: CDR1 LGHDT and CDR2 YNNKEL (reference sequence). The CDR3 covers 13 residues. The CDR3 DNA reads as TGTGCCAGCAGCCTATCGGAGACGGAGACCCAGTACTTC. Amino acids: CASSLSETETQYF.

The chain is built from TRBV3-1 (or the pseudogene TRBV3-2) and TRBJ1-1; D gene uncertain. V gave up 4 bases and J gave up 11 bases, with 35 bases separating them. Per the germline V gene, CDR1 is LGHDT and CDR2 is YNNKEL (reference sequence). This CDR3 is built from 19 residues. The CDR3 DNA follows: TGTGCCAGCAGCCGATTAGGAGGTGAAGTTGTGAGGAGGGCTGAGTCGGCTTTCTTT. This encodes CASSRLGGEVVRRAESAFF.

The rearrangement joins TRBV18 to TRBJ2-1, with D perhaps matching TRBD2 (6 bases). V lost 4 bases, J lost 0 bases, and 10 bases lay in between. This CDR3 has 15 residues. The germline gives CDR1 KGHSH, CDR2 LQKENI. CDR3 sequence: CASSLAGSSYNEQFF. The CDR3 nucleotides are TGTGCCAGCTCACTCGCGGGGAGCTCCTACAATGAGCAGTTCTTC.

V is TRBV6-5 and J is TRBJ1-5, with 9 nucleotides matching TRBD1. CDR1 is MNHEY, CDR2 SVGAGI, per germline. The CDR3 is 14 residues long. V was pared by 5 bases and J by 6 bases, with 5 bases of the junction left unmatched. The CDR3 DNA is TGTGCCAGCAGTCCCACAGGGGGCGGTCAGCCCCAGCATTTT. The encoded protein is CASSPTGGGQPQHF.

The chain links TRBV19 to TRBJ2-7; 9 nucleotides agree with TRBD2. With 5 bases clipped from V and 6 bases from J, the junction kept 5 bases outside the gene matches. CDR1 and CDR2 from the germline V gene are LNHDA and SQIVND (reference sequence). The CDR3 consists of 13 residues. The CDR3 loop reads CASSVGLASEQYF. DNA for the CDR3: TGTGCCAGTAGTGTGGGACTAGCCTCCGAGCAGTACTTC.

This clone was seen a few times. The chain carries TRBV9 and TRBJ2-1, with D possibly TRBD2 on 7 matching bases. Germline loops: CDR1 SGDLS, CDR2 YYNGEE. Trimming pared 0 bases from V and 12 bases from J, leaving 19 bases between. The CDR3 is made up of 15 amino acids. Written as DNA, the CDR3 is TGTGCCAGCAGCGTAGAACTAGCGCCCAGGGGCGGGCAGTTCTTC. Its translation is CASSVELAPRGGQFF.

The chain employs TRBV27 and TRBJ1-4; TRBD1 agrees at 9 bases. J was trimmed by 8 bases and V by 5 bases; bases with no gene match: 6. The CDR3 is 14 residues long. Germline V gene lookup returns CDR1 MNHEY and CDR2 SMNVEV (reference sequence). The DNA for the CDR3 is TGTGCCAGCAGTCCTACCGGGACAGGGGAAAAACTGTTTTTT. It specifies CASSPTGTGEKLFF.